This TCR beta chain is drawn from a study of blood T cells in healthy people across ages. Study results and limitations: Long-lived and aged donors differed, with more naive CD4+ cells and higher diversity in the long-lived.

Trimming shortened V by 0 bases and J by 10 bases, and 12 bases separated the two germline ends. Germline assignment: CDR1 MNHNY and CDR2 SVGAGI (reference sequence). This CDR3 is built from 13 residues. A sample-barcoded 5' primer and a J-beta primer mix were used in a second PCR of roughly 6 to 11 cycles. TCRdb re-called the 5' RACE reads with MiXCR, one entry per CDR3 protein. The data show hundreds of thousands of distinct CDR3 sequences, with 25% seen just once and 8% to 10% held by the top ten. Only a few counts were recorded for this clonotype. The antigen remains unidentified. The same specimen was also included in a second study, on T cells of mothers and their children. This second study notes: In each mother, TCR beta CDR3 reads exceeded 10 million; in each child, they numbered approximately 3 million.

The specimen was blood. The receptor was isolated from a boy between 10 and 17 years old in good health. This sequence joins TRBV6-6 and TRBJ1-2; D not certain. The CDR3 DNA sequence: TGTGCCAGCAGTTACTCTGCGGGGAGTGACTACACCTTC. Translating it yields CASSYSAGSDYTF.